Following are 32 T cell receptor beta chains from one sample sequenced in a study of OX40 agonist ivuxolimab in advanced cancers. The library came from the immunoSEQ multiplex PCR assay. TCRdb limited this immuneACCESS table to in-frame rearrangements with V and J called. A share of clones is missing; checked studies link under half to unresolved V genes, and the rest is unexplained. This sample comprises 50,000 to 80,000 clones, around 80% of them detected only once. The ten largest clones take up 2.1% of the sample. The sequenced sample was CD4+ or CD8+ T cells sorted from blood, obtained in a trial of the OX40 agonist ivuxolimab. These receptors originate from an adult with an advanced solid tumor such as melanoma, head and neck, liver or kidney cancer.

V usage is TRBV20-1 and J usage is TRBJ2-1; no reliable D call. Trimming stripped 3 bases from V and 7 bases from J, with 7 bases between. The CDR3 is 11 amino acids. Germline V gives CDR1 DFQATT, CDR2 SNEGSKA (reference sequence). The CDR3 DNA follows: TGCAGTGCTAGGGAGTTAAATGAGCAGTTCTTC. Encoded protein: CSARELNEQFF.

This chain connects TRBV10-1 to TRBJ2-5; 9 bases are shared with TRBD2. CDR1 is WNHNN, CDR2 SYGVQD, per germline (reference sequence). V gave up 3 bases and J gave up 0 bases; unmatched junction bases: 8. The CDR3 is 17 residues long. CDR3 residues: CASSEGLSGGDQETQYF. DNA for the CDR3: TGCGCCAGCAGTGAAGGGCTTAGCGGGGGAGACCAAGAGACCCAGTACTTC.

This sequence joins TRBV5-6 and TRBJ1-1, with D perhaps matching TRBD1 (5 bases). Trimming removed 0 bases from V and 3 bases from J, with 12 bases in between. Germline loops: CDR1 SGHDT, CDR2 YYEEEE. CDR3 length: 15 amino acids. The CDR3: CASSLAWGLDTEAFF. DNA for the CDR3: TGTGCCAGCAGCTTGGCCTGGGGCTTGGACACTGAAGCTTTCTTT.

DNA of the CDR3: TGCGCCAGCAGCTCAACCGTCCTGGTTGGCAGCACTGAAGCTTTCTTT. Translation: CASSSTVLVGSTEAFF. The chain couples TRBV5-1 to TRBJ1-1; D gene uncertain. The germline CDR1 and CDR2 sequences are SGHRS and YFSETQ. The CDR3 contains 16 residues. Deletions cut 3 bases from V and 4 bases from J, with 19 bases between.

V gene TRBV6-6 combines with J gene TRBJ1-1; D is unclear. Trimming removed 7 bases from V and 5 bases from J, with 8 bases in between. CDR1 MNHNY and CDR2 SVGAGI come from the germline V gene (reference sequence). CDR3 length: 11 amino acids. The CDR3 DNA follows: TGTGCCAGCACCGTTAAAACTGAAGCTTTCTTT. Protein product: CASTVKTEAFF.

V is TRBV7-9 and J is TRBJ2-3, with TRBD1 matching 7 bases. This CDR3 comprises 14 residues. Germline V gene data show CDR1 as SEHNR and CDR2 as FQNEAQ (reference sequence). J lost 5 bases, V lost 6 bases, and 8 bases had no gene match. Here the CDR3 reads CASSPGTARDTQYF. The CDR3 DNA is TGTGCCAGCAGTCCCGGGACAGCCAGAGATACGCAGTATTTT.

V and J are TRBV13 and TRBJ2-1; D gene ambiguous. Looked up from germline, CDR1 is PRHDT and CDR2 is FYEKMQ (reference sequence). V was trimmed by 1 base and J by 4 bases, leaving 14 bases between them. This CDR3 region has 16 residues. CDR3 bases: TGTGCCAGCAGCTTAGACCCCTTTGTGGTATACAATGAGCAGTTCTTC. Its protein product is CASSLDPFVVYNEQFF.

Here the CDR3 DNA reads TGTGCCAGCAGCTTGGGGGCCCCAGAGACCCAGTACTTC. This translates into CASSLGAPETQYF. The chain has TRBV5-6 and TRBJ2-5; the D is unclear. The CDR3 runs 13 residues. V gave up 0 bases and J gave up 4 bases, with 7 bases separating them. The germline V gene encodes CDR1 SGHDT and CDR2 YYEEEE.

This clone has a handful of counts. The CDR3 protein is CASVSAGTGHNEQFF. The CDR3 coding sequence is TGTGCCAGCGTCTCCGCTGGGACAGGGCACAATGAGCAGTTCTTC. This chain uses TRBV28 with TRBJ2-1; 9 bases line up with TRBD1. Germline V gene sequence: CDR1 MDHEN, CDR2 SYDVKM. V lost 8 bases to trimming and J lost 5 bases; unmatched junction nucleotides: 10. The CDR3 consists of 15 residues.

The chain joins TRBV6-5 to TRBJ2-7; 11 bases are shared with TRBD2. This CDR3 spans 14 amino acids. V lost 5 bases to trimming and J lost 2 bases; unmatched junction nucleotides: 2. Germline assignment: CDR1 MNHEY and CDR2 SVGAGI. CDR3 in DNA: TGTGCCAGCAGTACTAGCGGGAGCGCCTACGAGCAGTACTTC. Protein: CASSTSGSAYEQYF.

CDR3 coding DNA: TGTGCCTGGAGTGTAACGGGGTTCGAGCAGTACTTC. It is translated as CAWSVTGFEQYF. The chain uses TRBV30 and TRBJ2-7; tentatively, D is TRBD2 (5 bases). With 0 bases removed from V and 6 bases from J, the gap between germline ends came to 9 bases. The CDR3 is 12 residues long. In germline, CDR1 is GTSNPN, CDR2 SVGIG (reference sequence).

The chain links TRBV9 to TRBJ1-6, with 9 bases identical to TRBD1. CDR3 length: 15 amino acids. Germline CDR1 reads SGDLS; CDR2 reads YYNGEE. The trim removed 4 bases at V and 10 bases at J, leaving 9 bases unmatched. CDR3 amino acids: CASSNQQGADSPLHF. CDR3 DNA: TGTGCCAGCAGCAACCAACAGGGGGCAGACTCACCCCTCCACTTT.

V gene TRBV9 combines with J gene TRBJ1-2; 7 bases map to TRBD1. CDR1 and CDR2 (germline): SGDLS, YYNGEE. V shed 5 bases, J shed 6 bases, and the junction held 10 bases outside the gene matches. The CDR3 has 14 residues. Written as DNA, the CDR3 is TGTGCCAGCAGAACATCAGGGGGAGTGAATGGCTACACCTTC. This encodes CASRTSGGVNGYTF.

The CDR3 DNA is TGTGCCTGGTATAAGGGGTTCCACGAGCAGTACTTC. This sequence encodes CAWYKGFHEQYF. This chain uses TRBV30 with TRBJ2-7, with TRBD1 as a possible D gene (5 bases). V dropped 5 bases and J dropped 5 bases, with 13 bases sitting between them. Germline-derived CDR1 and CDR2 are GTSNPN and SVGIG (reference sequence). The CDR3 is 12 amino acids.

This chain joins TRBV5-6 and TRBJ1-2; no firm D call. The CDR3 spans 11 residues. Trimming stripped 5 bases from V and 1 base from J, with 3 bases between. The V gene's germline CDR1 is SGHDT and CDR2 YYEEEE. The CDR3 loop reads CASSFNYGYTF. In nucleotides, the CDR3 is TGTGCCAGCAGTTTTAACTATGGCTACACCTTC.

V is TRBV6-5 and J is TRBJ1-1; D is ambiguous. V shed 4 bases and J shed 5 bases, with 8 bases lying between them. The CDR3 contains 12 residues. Germline V gene lookup returns CDR1 MNHEY and CDR2 SVGAGI. CDR3 bases: TGTGCCAGCAGTTCGAGGGTTACTGAAGCTTTCTTT. Its protein product is CASSSRVTEAFF.

This clone was counted between two and nine times. The chain has TRBV19 and TRBJ1-5; TRBD1 might be the D (5 bases). This CDR3 contains 16 residues. V dropped 3 bases and J dropped 7 bases, with 19 bases sitting between them. CDR1 is LNHDA and CDR2 is SQIVND in the germline V gene (reference sequence). CDR3 nucleotides: TGTGCCAGTAGTATCGGCAGGGAGTTTGTAGGGCAGCCCCAGCATTTT. Amino acid sequence: CASSIGREFVGQPQHF.

The CDR3: CASSLGAIAGPPRGHNEQFF. The CDR3 DNA follows: TGTGCCAGCAGCTTAGGCGCGATAGCGGGACCTCCCAGGGGTCACAATGAGCAGTTCTTC. This chain connects TRBV7-8 to TRBJ2-1, with 8 nucleotides matching TRBD2. This CDR3 spans 20 amino acids. Trimming took 1 base from V and 5 from J; bases not matched to a gene: 19. In germline, CDR1 is SGHVS, CDR2 FQNEAQ.

The CDR3 here is CASSRQGVGNTIYF. DNA for the CDR3: TGTGCCAGCAGTAGACAGGGGGTTGGAAACACCATATATTTT. The rearrangement links TRBV27 to TRBJ1-3; 9 nucleotides align to TRBD1. The germline gives CDR1 MNHEY, CDR2 SMNVEV (reference sequence). The CDR3 runs 14 residues. V dropped 5 bases and J dropped 3; count of bases not matched to a gene: 2.

DNA of the CDR3: TGTGCCAGCGAGGGACTAGCGGGGGACAATGAGCAGTTCTTC. Amino acid sequence: CASEGLAGDNEQFF. The genes are TRBV5-6 and TRBJ2-1; 14 nucleotides match TRBD2. Per the germline V gene, CDR1 is SGHDT and CDR2 is YYEEEE. The V and J ends lost 7 bases and 5 bases, in that order; junction bases with no gene match: 2. This CDR3 spans 14 amino acids.

The V call is TRBV5-6, the J call TRBJ1-1, with D possibly being TRBD1 (6 bases). This CDR3 contains 14 residues. Trimming left V 1 base short and J 5 bases short, with 12 bases between. Germline loops: CDR1 SGHDT, CDR2 YYEEEE. The chain's CDR3 is CASSLLVRGTEAFF. CDR3 sequence (DNA): TGTGCCAGCAGCTTGCTGGTCAGGGGTACTGAAGCTTTCTTT.

The chain has TRBV11-2 and TRBJ1-5, with TRBD1 identical over 10 bases. This CDR3 spans 17 amino acids. V shed 5 bases, J shed 10 bases, and the junction held 17 bases outside the gene matches. Germline CDR1 SGHAT, CDR2 FQNNGV. The CDR3 spells CASSAPPYHRDRGPQHF. The CDR3 DNA sequence: TGTGCCAGCAGCGCTCCCCCGTACCACCGGGACAGGGGTCCCCAGCATTTT.

This clone has just a few counts. The chain is built from TRBV14 and TRBJ2-7; 9 nucleotides line up with TRBD2. There are 16 residues in the CDR3. Trimming removed 2 bases from V and 6 bases from J; junction bases left unmatched: 11. The V gene's germline CDR1 is SGHDN and CDR2 FVKESK. The CDR3 region is CASSQRSLAGSVEQYF. The CDR3, as DNA: TGTGCCAGCAGCCAAAGAAGCCTAGCGGGATCTGTCGAGCAGTACTTC. Drawing the rest from reference TRBV14 and TRBJ2-7, the complete variable domain is EAGVTQFPSHSVIEKGQTVTLRCDPISGHDNLYWYRRVMGKEIKFLLHFVKESKQDESGMPNNRFLAERTGGTYSTLKVQPAELEDSGVYFCASSQRSLAGSVEQYFGPGTRLTVT.

V and J are TRBV28 and TRBJ2-1, with no clear D. V lost 5 bases and J 10 bases, leaving 18 bases between the germline ends. The CDR3 spans 14 residues. Germline CDR1 MDHEN, CDR2 SYDVKM. CDR3 in amino acids: CASSRPPSIREQFF. The CDR3 DNA reads TGTGCCAGCAGTCGACCCCCATCCATCCGGGAGCAGTTCTTC.

CDR3 nucleotides: TGTGCCATCAGACGGGAGGCCGGCAATGAGCAGTTCTTC. Encoded protein: CAIRREAGNEQFF. The chain is built from TRBV10-3 and TRBJ2-1, with 7 nucleotides matching TRBD2. Losses at the gene ends were 6 bases for V and 6 bases for J; bases not matched to a gene: 5. Germline V gene data show CDR1 as ENHRY and CDR2 as SYGVKD. CDR3 length: 13 residues.

The V and J genes are TRBV18 and TRBJ2-7; maybe TRBD1 (6 bases). This CDR3 is 13 amino acids long. The germline gives CDR1 KGHSH, CDR2 LQKENI. V was pared by 6 bases and J by 3 bases, with 12 bases between. The CDR3 sequence is CASSTQGIYEQYF. CDR3 sequence (DNA): TGTGCCAGCTCCACGCAGGGGATCTACGAGCAGTACTTC.

The gene calls are TRBV5-6 and TRBJ2-7; 9 bases line up with TRBD1. CDR3 length equals 15 residues. After removal of 1 base from V and 6 bases from J, the junction contained 8 bases not matched to a gene. Germline V lookup: CDR1 SGHDT, CDR2 YYEEEE. DNA of the CDR3: TGTGCCAGCAGCTTGAGGGACAGGGTGGGCCTCGAGCAGTACTTC. Its protein product is CASSLRDRVGLEQYF. The whole variable domain, remainder taken from reference TRBV5-6 and TRBJ2-7, is DAGVTQSPTHLIKTRGQQVTLRCSPKSGHDTVSWYQQALGQGPQFIFQYYEEEERQRGNFPDRFSGHQFPNYSSELNVNALLLGDSALYLCASSLRDRVGLEQYFGPGTRLTVT.

The rearrangement joins TRBV15 to TRBJ1-5; 8 bases are shared with TRBD1. Germline V gene data show CDR1 as LNHNV and CDR2 as YYDKDF (reference sequence). V shed 5 bases and J 2 bases; nucleotides not matched to a gene: 5. CDR3 size: 15 residues. Written as DNA, the CDR3 is TGTGCCACCAGCCTTCAGGGGGCGCGCAATCAGCCCCAGCATTTT. This gives the protein CATSLQGARNQPQHF.

CDR3 bases: TGTGCCAGCAGCCCGTGGACTAGCACAGATACGCAGTATTTT. Protein: CASSPWTSTDTQYF. V and J are TRBV13 and TRBJ2-3; D is perhaps TRBD2 (5 bases). Between the trimmed V and J ends, which lost 5 bases and 0 bases, there was a span of 9 bases. CDR3 size: 14 residues. CDR1 is PRHDT, CDR2 FYEKMQ, per germline (reference sequence).

The chain links TRBV7-8 to TRBJ1-5; the D gene is possibly TRBD1 (5 bases). There are 15 residues in the CDR3. Trimming removed 4 bases at V and 6 bases at J, with 16 bases between. CDR1 and CDR2 (germline): SGHVS, FQNEAQ. The CDR3 is CASSSLWGDLQPQHF. The CDR3 coding sequence is TGTGCCAGCAGCTCCCTGTGGGGGGACCTTCAGCCCCAGCATTTT.

J is TRBJ1-2 and V is TRBV5-6; D perhaps matches TRBD1 (5 bases). V was clipped by 2 bases and J by 4 bases, with 24 bases between them. Germline values: CDR1 SGHDT, CDR2 YYEEEE. This CDR3 contains 18 residues. The CDR3 reads CASSFGGLYAGMIYGYTF. DNA for the CDR3: TGTGCCAGCAGCTTTGGTGGTCTATATGCAGGGATGATCTATGGCTACACCTTC.

The chain joins TRBV4-2 to TRBJ1-4; possible D gene TRBD1, 6 bases. From germline, CDR1 is LGHNA and CDR2 YNFKEQ. Trimming took 7 bases from V and 5 from J, leaving 17 bases between them. This CDR3 spans 15 amino acids. The CDR3 region is CASTPDSTGNEKLFF. The CDR3 bases are TGTGCCAGCACCCCGGACAGCACCGGGAATGAAAAACTGTTTTTT.